These T cell receptor beta chains were read from a single sample in a study of blood T cell repertoires in COVID-19. Sequencing was performed with immunoSEQ multiplex PCR; in TCRdb, only in-frame clones are kept and a portion is missing. The table has about 58,000 clones, 85% seen once. The specimen was peripheral blood. The receptor set was obtained from a man in his forties with active COVID-19. Both conserved end residues are trimmed from each CDR3. Each record gives: V gene, CDR3 protein.

v_gene: TRBV28; CDR3aa: ASSFLNSGSYEQY
v_gene: TRBV10-1; CDR3aa: ASSEGRQYGYT
v_gene: TRBV24-1; CDR3aa: ATSSSTDTQY
v_gene: TRBV29-1; CDR3aa: SVRGTGRNEQF
v_gene: TRBV20-1; CDR3aa: SASQAGGPRWNEQF
v_gene: TRBV27; CDR3aa: ASTSTSGTYEQY
v_gene: TRBV19; CDR3aa: ASYRDRPLVTEAF
v_gene: TRBV2; CDR3aa: ASTLDRDSNYGYT
v_gene: TRBV18; CDR3aa: ASSPVGHHEQY
v_gene: TRBV18; CDR3aa: ASSPTAGGSYEQY
v_gene: TRBV30; CDR3aa: AWSASRGQTEAF
v_gene: TRBV2; CDR3aa: ASSEARQETQY
v_gene: TRBV30; CDR3aa: AWSGPGEEKLF
v_gene: TRBV10-3; CDR3aa: AISDSPRQGNTEAF